The sequence of this T cell receptor (beta chain) was determined in a study of T-cell memory formation after mild COVID-19. General study results and limits: Some clones that responded turned up in pre-infection memory, which suggests that cross-reactive memory joined in. While clones contracting from day 15 to 85 were balanced between CD4 and CD8, later expanders leaned CD4+. CM and EM subsets held most contracting CD4+ clones; EMRA held CD8+ ones.

TCRdb re-called the 5' RACE reads with MiXCR, one entry per CDR3 protein. The sample lists approximately 290,000 distinct CDR3 sequences, 8.2% occurring once. With 5 bases removed from V and 8 bases from J, the gap between germline ends came to 24 bases. Germline V gene sequence: CDR1 SGHTA, CDR2 FQGNSA. The CDR3 spans 16 residues. A remark on this clonotype: As yet, its antigen is unknown.

This receptor was taken from a man younger than 30 who had mild COVID-19 (a few samples of this study predate the infection). Cell type and time point are not known. Sequencing was carried out using PBMCs or a T cell subset sorted from them (not recorded which). The chain links TRBV7-2 to TRBJ1-2; weak D call: TRBD1 (5 bases). DNA for the CDR3: TGTGCCAGCAGCCCCGGGACGGGAGATATCTATGCGGGCTACACCTTC. It yields the protein CASSPGTGDIYAGYTF.